This TCR beta chain emerged from a study of cytomegalovirus exposure and HLA in healthy donors. The CDR3 length is 15 residues. Between the trimmed V and J ends, which lost 4 bases and 3 bases, there was a span of 15 bases. Germline values: CDR1 LNHDA, CDR2 SQIVND (reference sequence). As regards this clone: Its antigen is still unknown.

Findings of the study overall: Later analysis identified a missense DCLRE1C variant that was linked to TCR beta V- and J-gene trimming.

PCR primers comprised 60 Vbeta and 13 Jbeta primers. Sequenced by immunoSEQ multiplex PCR; TCRdb stores in-frame clones only, minus some. The sample comprises approximately 91,000 clones, around nine tenths of which are singletons, and 8.5% to 10% rests with the top ten. The chain links TRBV19 to TRBJ2-5; D might be TRBD1 (6 bases). The receptor was isolated from a man younger than 40 in good health and CMV-seropositive. The specimen sequenced was PBMCs. For the CDR3, the DNA is TGTGCCAGTAGTACAACCGGGACACAAAAAGAGACCCAGTACTTC. Translating gives CASSTTGTQKETQYF.